Here is one T cell receptor (beta chain) with its context. The target antigen is unknown. Findings of the study overall: The TCR gene usage of tumor memory CD4+ T cells clustered together with blood and lymph node memory CD4+ cells and with lymph node naive CD4+ cells.

Germline V gene data show CDR1 as SEHNR and CDR2 as FQNEAQ (reference sequence). The CDR3 has 14 residues. Trimming removed 9 bases at V and 1 base at J, with 16 bases between. Semi-nested PCR with Nested Universal Primer A followed constant-region reverse priming of full-length variable regions. In TCRdb, the 5' RACE reads were re-called with MiXCR into one record per CDR3 protein. This sample has just over 60,000 distinct CDR3 sequences, with roughly 30% found just once. This TCR derives from a female donor with breast cancer. The sample comprised tumor-infiltrating naive CD4+ T cells sorted from the breast tumor. Described subset: naive CD4+ T cells, CD4+CD45RA+CD25-. The chain couples TRBV7-9 to TRBJ2-7; tentative D call: TRBD1 (6 bases). The CDR3 protein is CASSNRAKSYEQYF. The CDR3 nucleotides read TGTGCCAGTTCAAACAGGGCCAAATCCTACGAGCAGTACTTC. The full variable domain, with the rest looked up from reference TRBV7-9 and TRBJ2-7, is DTGVSQNPRHKITKRGQNVTFRCDPISEHNRLYWYRQTLGQGPEFLTYFQNEAQLEKSRLLSDRFSAERPKGSFSTLEIQRTEQGDSAMYLCASSNRAKSYEQYFGPGTRLTVT.